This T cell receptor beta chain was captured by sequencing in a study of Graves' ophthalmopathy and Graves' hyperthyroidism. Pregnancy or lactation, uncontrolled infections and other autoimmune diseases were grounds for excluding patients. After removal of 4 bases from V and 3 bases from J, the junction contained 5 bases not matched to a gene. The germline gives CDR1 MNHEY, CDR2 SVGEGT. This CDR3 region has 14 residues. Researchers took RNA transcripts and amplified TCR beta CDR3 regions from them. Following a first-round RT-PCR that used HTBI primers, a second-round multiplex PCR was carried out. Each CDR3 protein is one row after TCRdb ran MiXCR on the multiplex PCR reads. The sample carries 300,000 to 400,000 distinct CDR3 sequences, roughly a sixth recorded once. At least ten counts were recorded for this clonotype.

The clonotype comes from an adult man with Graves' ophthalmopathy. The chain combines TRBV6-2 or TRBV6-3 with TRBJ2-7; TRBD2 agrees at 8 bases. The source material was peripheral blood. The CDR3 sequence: CASSSGGGYYEQYF. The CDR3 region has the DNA TGTGCCAGCAGTTCGGGCGGGGGGTACTACGAGCAGTACTTC.